This T cell receptor beta chain derives from a study of CD8 T cells in Susac syndrome. Of note for this clonotype: The antigen remains undetermined.

This CDR3 is 14 amino acids long. V lost 7 bases and J 0 bases, leaving 12 bases between the germline ends. Germline V CDR1 and CDR2: SGHTA, FQGNSA. An amount of RNA that ranged from 0.5 to 1 ug was reverse transcribed with random hexamers. The TCR beta CDR3 was amplified by immunoSEQ multiplex PCR across 54 Vbeta, 13 Jbeta. TCRdb processed the immunoSEQ multiplex PCR reads anew with MiXCR; each CDR3 protein has one entry. The table lists roughly 190,000 distinct CDR3 sequences, under 95% of them singletons. Study-wide findings and caveats: As acknowledged by the study, its TCR sequencing and HLA analysis included a relatively small number of individuals.

In blood CD8+ and CD4+ T cells, TCR beta underwent sequencing. In contrast to the negatively isolated CD8+ and CD4+ T cells, TEMRA cells were FACS-enriched. Material for sequencing was CD4+ T cells from PBMCs. The rearrangement uses TRBV7-2 and TRBJ1-1; D is undetermined. This TCR was recovered from a human donor in good health. CDR3 sequence: CASTLNLMNTEAFF. In DNA, the CDR3 is TGTGCCAGCACCCTCAATTTAATGAACACTGAAGCTTTCTTT.